The clone carrying this T cell receptor (beta chain) has more than one count but fewer than ten. The sample originates from a study of T cell changes during pregnancy in multiple sclerosis. Profiled with immunoSEQ multiplex PCR; TCRdb holds only in-frame clones, not every one. The table lists some 70,000 clones, around 90% of them singletons. CDR3 length: 14 residues. V lost 4 bases and J lost 4; bases outside the gene matches: 4. Germline V gene sequence: CDR1 KGHSH, CDR2 LQKENI. The source material was peripheral blood, sampled in the second trimester of pregnancy. This clonotype originated in a female donor in good health, enrolled as a control in a pregnancy study. The V gene is TRBV18, the J gene TRBJ1-1; TRBD1 agrees at 9 bases. The CDR3 nucleotides read TGTGCCAGCTCACTGGGACAGGGTGGCACTGAAGCTTTCTTT. Translation gives CASSLGQGGTEAFF.